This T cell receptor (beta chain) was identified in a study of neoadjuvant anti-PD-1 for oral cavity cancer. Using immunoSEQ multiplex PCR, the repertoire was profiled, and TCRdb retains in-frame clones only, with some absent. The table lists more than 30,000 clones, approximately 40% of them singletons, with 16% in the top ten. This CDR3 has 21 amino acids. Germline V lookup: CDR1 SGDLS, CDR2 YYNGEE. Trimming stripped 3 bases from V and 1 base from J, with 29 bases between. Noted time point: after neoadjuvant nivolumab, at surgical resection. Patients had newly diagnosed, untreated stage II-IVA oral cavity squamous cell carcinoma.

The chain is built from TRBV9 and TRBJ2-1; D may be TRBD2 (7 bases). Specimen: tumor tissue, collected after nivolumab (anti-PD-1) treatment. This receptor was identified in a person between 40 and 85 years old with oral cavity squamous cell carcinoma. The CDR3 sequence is CASSDPPGGGTTGGSYNEQFF. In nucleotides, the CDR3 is TGTGCCAGCAGCGACCCCCCGGGGGGCGGGACCACCGGGGGGTCCTACAATGAGCAGTTCTTC.